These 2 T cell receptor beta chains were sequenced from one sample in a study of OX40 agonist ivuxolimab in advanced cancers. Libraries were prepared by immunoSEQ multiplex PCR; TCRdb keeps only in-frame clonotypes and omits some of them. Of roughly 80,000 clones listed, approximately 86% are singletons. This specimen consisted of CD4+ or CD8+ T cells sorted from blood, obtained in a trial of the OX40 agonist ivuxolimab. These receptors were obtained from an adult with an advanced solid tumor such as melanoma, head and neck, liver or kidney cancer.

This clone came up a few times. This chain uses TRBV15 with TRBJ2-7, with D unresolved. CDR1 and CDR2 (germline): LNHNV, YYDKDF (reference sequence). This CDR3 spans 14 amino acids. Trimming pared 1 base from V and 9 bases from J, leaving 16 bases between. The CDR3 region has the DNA TGTGCCACCAGCAGAGGTGGGGAAGGAGCAGTGCAGTACTTC. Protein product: CATSRGGEGAVQYF.

The CDR3 nucleotides are TGTGCCAGCAGCTTGGTCGGACAGGGGAGTTCCTACGAGCAGTACTTC. Residues: CASSLVGQGSSYEQYF. The chain recombines TRBV5-4 with TRBJ2-7; 9 nucleotides align to TRBD1. V was pared by 0 bases and J by 1 base, with 5 bases of the junction left unmatched. Germline V lookup: CDR1 SGHNT, CDR2 YYREEE (reference sequence). The CDR3 loop spans 16 amino acids.